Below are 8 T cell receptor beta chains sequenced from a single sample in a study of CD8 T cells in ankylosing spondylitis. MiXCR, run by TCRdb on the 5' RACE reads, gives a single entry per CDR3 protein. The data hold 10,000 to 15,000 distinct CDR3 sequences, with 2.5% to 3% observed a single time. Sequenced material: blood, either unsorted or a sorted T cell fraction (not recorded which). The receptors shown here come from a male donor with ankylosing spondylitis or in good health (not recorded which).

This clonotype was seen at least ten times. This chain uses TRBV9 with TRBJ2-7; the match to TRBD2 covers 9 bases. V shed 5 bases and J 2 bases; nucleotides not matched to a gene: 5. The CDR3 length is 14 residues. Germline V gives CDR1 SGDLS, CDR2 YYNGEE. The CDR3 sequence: CASSKAGGAYEQYF. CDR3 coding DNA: TGTGCCAGCAGTAAAGCGGGGGGAGCCTACGAGCAGTACTTC.

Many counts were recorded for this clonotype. CDR3 nucleotide sequence: TGTGCCAGCAGCAGTTTTGGCCTGGGGGCAGCGCGCAGTACAGATACGCAGTATTTT. It encodes CASSSFGLGAARSTDTQYF. V usage is TRBV9 and J usage is TRBJ2-3, with D possibly TRBD1 on 6 matching bases. V lost 4 bases, J lost 3 bases, and 27 bases lay in between. The CDR3 extends over 19 amino acids. Germline CDR1 SGDLS, CDR2 YYNGEE. The full variable domain, rest sourced from reference TRBV9 and TRBJ2-3, is DSGVTQTPKHLITATGQRVTLRCSPRSGDLSVYWYQQSLDQGLQFLIQYYNGEERAKGNILERFSAQQFPDLHSELNLSSLELGDSALYFCASSSFGLGAARSTDTQYFGPGTRLTVL.

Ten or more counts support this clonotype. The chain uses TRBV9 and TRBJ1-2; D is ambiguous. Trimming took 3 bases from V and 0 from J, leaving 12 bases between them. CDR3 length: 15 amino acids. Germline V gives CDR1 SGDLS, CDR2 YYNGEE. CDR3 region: CASSAERPTNYGYTF. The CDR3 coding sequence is TGTGCCAGCAGCGCAGAAAGGCCAACTAACTATGGCTACACCTTC.

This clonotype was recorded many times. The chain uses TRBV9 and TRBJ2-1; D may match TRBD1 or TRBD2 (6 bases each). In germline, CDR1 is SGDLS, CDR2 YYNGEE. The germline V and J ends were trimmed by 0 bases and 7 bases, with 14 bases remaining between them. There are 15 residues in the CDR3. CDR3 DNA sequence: TGTGCCAGCAGCGTAGGGGGGCTAGCGTGGAATGAGCAGTTCTTC. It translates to CASSVGGLAWNEQFF.

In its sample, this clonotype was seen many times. CDR3 protein: CASTNWRGLGYGYTF. The CDR3 nucleotides read TGTGCCAGCACAAATTGGAGGGGCCTAGGGTATGGCTACACCTTC. The rearrangement uses TRBV9 and TRBJ1-2; tentative D call: TRBD1 (5 bases). CDR1 is SGDLS, CDR2 YYNGEE, per germline. This CDR3 contains 15 residues. V dropped 6 bases and J dropped 5 bases, with 20 bases sitting between them. Variable domain in full (rest from reference TRBV9 and TRBJ1-2): DSGVTQTPKHLITATGQRVTLRCSPRSGDLSVYWYQQSLDQGLQFLIQYYNGEERAKGNILERFSAQQFPDLHSELNLSSLELGDSALYFCASTNWRGLGYGYTFGSGTRLTVV.

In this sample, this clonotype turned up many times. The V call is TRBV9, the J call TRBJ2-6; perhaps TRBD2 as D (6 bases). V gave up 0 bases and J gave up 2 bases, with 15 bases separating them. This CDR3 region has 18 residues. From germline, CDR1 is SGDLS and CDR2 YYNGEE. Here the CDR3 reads CASSVDLRGGAGANVLTF. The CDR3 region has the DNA TGTGCCAGCAGCGTAGATCTGAGGGGCGGGGCTGGGGCCAACGTCCTGACTTTC.

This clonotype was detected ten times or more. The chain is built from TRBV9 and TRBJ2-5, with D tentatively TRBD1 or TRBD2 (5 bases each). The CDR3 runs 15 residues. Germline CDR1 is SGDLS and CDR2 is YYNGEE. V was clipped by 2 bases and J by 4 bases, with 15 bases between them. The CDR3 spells CASSVTPLGGETQYF. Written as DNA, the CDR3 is TGTGCCAGCAGCGTTACCCCCCTTGGGGGAGAGACCCAGTACTTC.

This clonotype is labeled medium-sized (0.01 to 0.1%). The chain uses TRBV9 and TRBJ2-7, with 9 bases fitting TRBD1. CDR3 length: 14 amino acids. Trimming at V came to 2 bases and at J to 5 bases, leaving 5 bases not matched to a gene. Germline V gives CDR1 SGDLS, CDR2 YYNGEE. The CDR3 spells CASSVGTGKHEQYF. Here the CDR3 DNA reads TGTGCCAGCAGCGTTGGGACAGGGAAACACGAGCAGTACTTC.